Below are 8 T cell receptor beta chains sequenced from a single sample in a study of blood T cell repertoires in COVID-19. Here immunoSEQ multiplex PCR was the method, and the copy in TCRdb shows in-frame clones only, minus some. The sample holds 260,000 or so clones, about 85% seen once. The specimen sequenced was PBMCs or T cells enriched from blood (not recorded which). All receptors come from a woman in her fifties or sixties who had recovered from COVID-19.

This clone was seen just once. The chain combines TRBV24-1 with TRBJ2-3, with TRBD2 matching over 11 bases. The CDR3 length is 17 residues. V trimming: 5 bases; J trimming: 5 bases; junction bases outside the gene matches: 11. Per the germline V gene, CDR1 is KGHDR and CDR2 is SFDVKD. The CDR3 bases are TGTGCCACCAGTGCTAAAGGTAGCGGGAGGGCCGGAGATACGCAGTATTTT. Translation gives CATSAKGSGRAGDTQYF.

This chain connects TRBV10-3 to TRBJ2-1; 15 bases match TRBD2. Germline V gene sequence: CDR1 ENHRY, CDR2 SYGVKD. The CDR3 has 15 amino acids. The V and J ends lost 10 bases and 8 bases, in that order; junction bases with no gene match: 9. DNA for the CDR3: TGTGCCACCCGCGGGGGACTAGCGGGAGGCTATGAGCAGTTCTTC. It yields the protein CATRGGLAGGYEQFF.

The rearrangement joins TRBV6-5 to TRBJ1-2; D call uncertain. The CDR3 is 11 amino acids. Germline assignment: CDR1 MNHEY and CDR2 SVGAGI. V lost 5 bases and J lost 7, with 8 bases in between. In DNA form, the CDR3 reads TGTGCCAGCAGTCACGCGGGTGGCTACACCTTC. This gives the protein CASSHAGGYTF.

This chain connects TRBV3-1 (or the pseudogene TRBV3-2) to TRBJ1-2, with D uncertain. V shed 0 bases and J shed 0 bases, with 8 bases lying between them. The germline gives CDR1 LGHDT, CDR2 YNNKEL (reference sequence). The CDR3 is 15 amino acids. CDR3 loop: CASSQDDFANYGYTF. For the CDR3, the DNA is TGTGCCAGCAGCCAAGATGACTTTGCTAACTATGGCTACACCTTC.

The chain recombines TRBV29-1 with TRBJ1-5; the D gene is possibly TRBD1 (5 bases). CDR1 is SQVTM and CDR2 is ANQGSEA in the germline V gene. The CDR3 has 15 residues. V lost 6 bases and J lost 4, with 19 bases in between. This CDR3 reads CSVSGEGIGNQPQHF. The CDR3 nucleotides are TGCAGCGTCTCCGGGGAGGGGATTGGAAATCAGCCCCAGCATTTT.

This CDR3 reads CASSPHFPKLFF. The CDR3 region has the DNA TGCGCCAGCAGCCCACATTTCCCAAAACTGTTTTTT. The gene calls are TRBV5-1 and TRBJ1-4; no definite D call. The CDR3 has 12 residues. Germline V lookup: CDR1 SGHRS, CDR2 YFSETQ. The ends were cut back, 4 bases at V and 10 bases at J, with 11 bases in the middle.

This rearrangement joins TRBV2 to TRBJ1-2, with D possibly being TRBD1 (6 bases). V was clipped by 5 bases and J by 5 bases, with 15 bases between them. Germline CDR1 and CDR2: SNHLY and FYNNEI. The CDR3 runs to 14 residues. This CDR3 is CASSFGGGQYGYTF. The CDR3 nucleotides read TGTGCCAGCAGTTTTGGCGGGGGGCAATATGGCTACACCTTC.

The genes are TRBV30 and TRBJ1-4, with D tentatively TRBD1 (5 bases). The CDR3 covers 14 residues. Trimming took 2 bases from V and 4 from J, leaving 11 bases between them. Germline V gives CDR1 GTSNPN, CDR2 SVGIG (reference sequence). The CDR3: CAWSPPGYNEKLFF. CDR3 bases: TGTGCCTGGAGTCCCCCAGGGTATAATGAAAAACTGTTTTTT.